The 31 T cell receptor beta chains in this list originate from one sample, sequenced in a study of CD8+CD57+ T cells in acquired aplastic anemia. Profiling that covered TCR beta VDJ and CDR3 relied on genomic DNA as its template. Via MiXCR, TCRdb re-called the reads, giving one row per CDR3 protein. The sample shows 110,000 or so distinct CDR3 sequences, 50% to 65% of them seen only once. Sequenced input: sorted CD4+, CD8+, or CD8+CD57+ T cells (not recorded which) from PBMCs. These receptors were collected from a human donor in good health, serving as a control.

This chain connects TRBV9 to TRBJ1-6; D may be TRBD1 (5 bases). The CDR3 consists of 14 residues. Trimming left V 3 bases short and J 4 bases short, with 8 bases between. CDR1 SGDLS and CDR2 YYNGEE come from the germline V gene. CDR3 sequence: CASSGGSYNSPLHF. DNA for the CDR3: TGTGCCAGCAGCGGGGGGAGTTATAATTCACCCCTCCACTTT.

This clonotype was recorded only once. The rearrangement links TRBV20-1 to TRBJ2-7; the match to TRBD1 covers 7 bases. Germline V gene data show CDR1 as DFQATT and CDR2 as SNEGSKA (reference sequence). With V trimmed by 3 bases and J by 2 bases, 10 bases remained unmatched. The CDR3 is 15 amino acids. CDR3: CSARGLQTGTYEQYF. Here the CDR3 DNA reads TGCAGTGCTAGGGGGTTACAGACAGGGACCTACGAGCAGTACTTC.

This clonotype was detected once. The chain employs TRBV10-2 and TRBJ2-1; 7 bases map to TRBD2. V lost 6 bases to trimming and J lost 8 bases; unmatched junction nucleotides: 10. The length of the CDR3 is 14 residues. The germline V gene has CDR1 WSHSY and CDR2 SAAADI. CDR3 in amino acids: CASRLTGGGDEQFF. CDR3 DNA: TGCGCCAGCAGACTAACGGGGGGTGGGGATGAGCAGTTCTTC.

This clonotype occurred many times. The gene calls are TRBV10-2 and TRBJ2-1, with TRBD1 identical over 10 bases. The CDR3 has 14 residues. Losses at the gene ends were 6 bases for V and 10 bases for J; bases not matched to a gene: 9. CDR1 is WSHSY and CDR2 is SAAADI in the germline V gene. This CDR3 is CASSPGQGTREQFF. The CDR3 DNA is TGCGCCAGCAGCCCGGGACAGGGGACAAGGGAGCAGTTCTTC.

For this clonotype: A much more abundant neighbour one base away suggests this may be a read error. This chain links TRBV27 with TRBJ1-5, with no clear D. The CDR3 runs 13 residues. The germline gives CDR1 MNHEY, CDR2 SMNVEV (reference sequence). V was clipped by 4 bases and J by 1 base, with 5 bases between them. CDR3 in amino acids: CASSSQSNQPQHF. For the CDR3, the DNA is TGTGCCAGCAGTTCACAGAGCAATCAGCCCCAGCATTTT.

In this sample, this clonotype turned up once. This chain uses TRBV7-9 with TRBJ2-7; TRBD2 aligns across 8 bases. The CDR3 is 14 residues long. CDR1 is SEHNR, CDR2 FQNEAQ, per germline (reference sequence). With 6 bases clipped from V and 1 base from J, the junction kept 5 bases outside the gene matches. The CDR3 loop is CASSGTSPSYEQYF. Written as DNA, the CDR3 is TGTGCCAGCAGTGGGACTAGTCCATCCTACGAGCAGTACTTC.

This clonotype was seen many times. This chain joins TRBV10-3 and TRBJ1-2; D call uncertain. V lost 0 bases and J lost 3, with 11 bases in between. This CDR3 spans 15 amino acids. Germline V gene data show CDR1 as ENHRY and CDR2 as SYGVKD. The CDR3 DNA reads as TGTGCCATCAGTGAGTCCGGTGAGAGATACTATGGCTACACCTTC. Translated: CAISESGERYYGYTF.

The chain combines TRBV19 with TRBJ1-1; no definite D call. V dropped 3 bases and J dropped 6 bases, with 11 bases sitting between them. Looked up from germline, CDR1 is LNHDA and CDR2 is SQIVND (reference sequence). CDR3 size: 13 residues. This chain's CDR3 is CASSIGSRAEAFF. In DNA, the CDR3 is TGTGCCAGTAGTATTGGTAGTAGGGCTGAAGCTTTCTTT.

This clonotype was observed at least ten times. The chain couples TRBV4-3 to TRBJ2-1; a possible D gene is TRBD2 (5 bases). CDR3 size: 14 residues. The V end was cut by 3 bases, the J end by 6 bases, with 12 bases between. Germline CDR1 reads LGHNA; CDR2 reads YSLEER. For the CDR3, the DNA is TGCGCCAGCAGCCAGGAAACGGGGTTCAATGAGCAGTTCTTC. Encoded protein: CASSQETGFNEQFF.

This clonotype was counted a few times. V is TRBV19 and J is TRBJ2-5; 10 bases align to TRBD2. The V segment lost 3 bases and the J segment 9 bases; nucleotides outside the gene matches: 7. The germline V gene has CDR1 LNHDA and CDR2 SQIVND (reference sequence). This CDR3 is 14 amino acids long. The CDR3 DNA is TGTGCCAGTAGTATTAGCGGGGGGACCGAGGCCCAGTACTTC. Translated, it gives CASSISGGTEAQYF.

The rearrangement links TRBV29-1 to TRBJ2-2; tentatively, D is TRBD1 (5 bases). Germline CDR1 SQVTM, CDR2 ANQGSEA. With 6 bases removed from V and 4 bases from J, the gap between germline ends came to 15 bases. There are 14 residues in the CDR3. The CDR3 loop is CSVQGAPGTGELFF. For the CDR3, the DNA is TGCAGCGTACAAGGGGCGCCGGGCACCGGGGAGCTGTTTTTT.

CDR3 region: CASSLGGANTEAFF. The CDR3 bases are TGTGCCAGCAGTTTGGGGGGGGCGAACACTGAAGCTTTCTTT. This chain uses TRBV27 with TRBJ1-1, with D possibly TRBD1 on 6 matching bases. The V end was cut by 3 bases, the J end by 1 base, with 9 bases between. Germline loops: CDR1 MNHEY, CDR2 SMNVEV (reference sequence). The CDR3 consists of 14 residues.

This clonotype was recorded many times. The genes are TRBV7-8 and TRBJ2-7, with D unresolved. Germline V gene sequence: CDR1 SGHVS, CDR2 FQNEAQ. Deletions cut 2 bases from V and 4 bases from J, with 12 bases between. CDR3 length: 14 amino acids. The CDR3, as DNA: TGTGCCAGCAGCTTAACAAGTTTTATATACGAGCAGTACTTC. Its translation is CASSLTSFIYEQYF.

This clonotype has at least ten counts. Written as DNA, the CDR3 is TGTGCCAGCAGCGTAGGACAGGGCGGTCAGCCCCAGCATTTT. Protein sequence: CASSVGQGGQPQHF. V gene TRBV9 combines with J gene TRBJ1-5; 7 bases line up with TRBD1. The CDR3 loop spans 14 amino acids. The V gene end was trimmed by 0 bases and the J gene end by 6 bases; junction bases not matched to a gene: 3. Germline CDR1 and CDR2: SGDLS and YYNGEE.

This clonotype occurred many times. This chain connects TRBV7-9 to TRBJ2-3, with D tentatively TRBD2 (5 bases). The length of the CDR3 is 16 residues. CDR1 is SEHNR and CDR2 is FQNEAQ in the germline V gene (reference sequence). Between the trimmed V and J ends, which lost 3 bases and 6 bases, there was a span of 19 bases. The CDR3 sequence is CASSFTRVKAGDTQYF. The CDR3 region has the DNA TGTGCCAGCAGCTTTACTAGGGTAAAGGCCGGGGATACGCAGTATTTT.

The CDR3 DNA reads as TGCGCCAGCAGTGAGTCCTTGACAGGGGGCAATTCACCCCTCCACTTT. Its protein product is CASSESLTGGNSPLHF. V usage is TRBV10-2 and J usage is TRBJ1-6, with 10 bases aligning to TRBD1. V lost 0 bases and J lost 7; bases outside the gene matches: 3. The length of the CDR3 is 16 residues. Germline V lookup: CDR1 WSHSY, CDR2 SAAADI.

This clonotype was recorded a few times. J is TRBJ1-5 and V is TRBV19; TRBD1 agrees at 8 bases. CDR3 size: 15 residues. After removal of 4 bases from V and 3 bases from J, the junction contained 5 bases not matched to a gene. Germline CDR1 and CDR2: LNHDA and SQIVND (reference sequence). In nucleotides, the CDR3 is TGTGCCAGTAGTAAAAGGACAGGGTACAATCAGCCCCAGCATTTT. Its protein is CASSKRTGYNQPQHF.

The rearrangement uses TRBV25-1 and TRBJ2-7; 9 nucleotides agree with TRBD1. The V gene's germline CDR1 is MGHDK and CDR2 SYGVNS. This CDR3 has 15 residues. CDR3: CARDLQGARMTEQYF. Here the CDR3 DNA reads TGTGCTAGAGATCTACAGGGGGCGAGGATGACCGAGCAGTACTTC.

This sequence joins TRBV29-1 and TRBJ1-2; 7 bases line up with TRBD1. This CDR3 has 13 amino acids. Germline CDR1 and CDR2: SQVTM and ANQGSEA. V trimming: 7 bases; J trimming: 0 bases; junction bases outside the gene matches: 5. CDR3: CSAGTAPNYGYTF. CDR3 nucleotides: TGCAGCGCCGGGACAGCCCCTAACTATGGCTACACCTTC.

This clonotype appeared many times. One junction end disagrees with the germline gene, perhaps due to a read error. The CDR3 loop is CGARTGDTEAFF. The CDR3 region has the DNA TGCGGTGCTAGGACAGGGGACACTGAAGCTTTCTTT. This chain connects TRBV20-1 to TRBJ1-1, with 9 nucleotides matching TRBD1. CDR3 size: 12 residues. The germline V gene has CDR1 DFQATT and CDR2 SNEGSKA (reference sequence).

About this clonotype: A much larger clone lies a single base off, so this may be a read error. This sequence joins TRBV6-1 and TRBJ1-2; 8 bases agree with TRBD1. The CDR3 spans 13 residues. The ends lost 8 bases at V and 5 bases at J; junction bases unmatched: 7. Germline CDR1 MNHNS, CDR2 SASEGT. The CDR3: CASAPGGRYGYTF. Written as DNA, the CDR3 is TGTGCCAGCGCCCCAGGGGGCCGGTATGGCTACACCTTC.

The chain joins TRBV12-3 or TRBV12-4 to TRBJ1-2; no reliable D call. The CDR3 runs 14 residues. With 3 bases removed from V and 8 bases from J, the gap between germline ends came to 16 bases. CDR3 in amino acids: CASSLSNRGQGYTF. The CDR3 bases are TGTGCCAGCAGTTTGAGTAACAGAGGCCAGGGCTACACCTTC.

This clonotype showed up many times. The chain has TRBV7-2 and TRBJ2-7; 15 bases are shared with TRBD2. The J segment lost 0 bases and the V segment lost 6 bases, leaving 3 bases of the junction unmatched. The CDR3 extends over 16 amino acids. From germline, CDR1 is SGHTA and CDR2 FQGNSA. CDR3 region: CASRGLAGGLSYEQYF. The CDR3 region has the DNA TGTGCCAGCAGGGGACTAGCGGGGGGTCTCTCCTACGAGCAGTACTTC.

Remarks on this clonotype: The junction and the germline gene differ at one end; a read error may be behind it. The DNA of the CDR3 is TGTGCTAGTAGTATTATCCACAGTGAATACGAGCAGTACTTC. It yields the protein CASSIIHSEYEQYF. This rearrangement joins TRBV19 to TRBJ2-7; D gene ambiguous. There are 14 residues in the CDR3. Germline CDR1 reads LNHDA; CDR2 reads SQIVND (reference sequence).

The chain combines TRBV7-9 with TRBJ1-1; D is possibly TRBD1 (6 bases). This CDR3 has 13 amino acids. V dropped 4 bases and J dropped 5 bases, with 11 bases sitting between them. The germline CDR1 and CDR2 sequences are SEHNR and FQNEAQ (reference sequence). CDR3 coding DNA: TGTGCCAGCAGCTACAGGGCGGGGACTGAAGCTTTCTTT. Encoded protein: CASSYRAGTEAFF.

The rearrangement links TRBV10-3 to TRBJ2-3; D is possibly TRBD2 (6 bases). V was trimmed by 5 bases and J by 3 bases, leaving 24 bases between them. The CDR3 covers 18 residues. Germline loops: CDR1 ENHRY, CDR2 SYGVKD. The CDR3 is CAISPGWGDGRTTDTQYF. The CDR3 DNA reads TGTGCCATCAGTCCGGGCTGGGGGGACGGTCGAACAACAGATACGCAGTATTTT.

This clonotype has only a few counts. This chain joins TRBV15 and TRBJ1-6; D is unclear. Germline CDR1 LNHNV, CDR2 YYDKDF (reference sequence). With 0 bases removed from V and 7 bases from J, the gap between germline ends came to 7 bases. This CDR3 comprises 14 residues. CDR3 sequence (DNA): TGTGCCACCAGCAGAGATCTGGGGAATTCACCCCTCCACTTT. This codes for CATSRDLGNSPLHF.

This clonotype was detected a few times. J is TRBJ1-5 and V is TRBV25-1, with a possible D match to TRBD1 (5 bases). Germline V CDR1 and CDR2: MGHDK, SYGVNS. Trimming cost V 2 bases and J 2 bases, with 10 bases left between them. The CDR3 extends over 15 amino acids. CDR3 nucleotides: TGTGCCAGCAGTGAACCGGGGGGTGGCAATCAGCCCCAGCATTTT. Encoded protein: CASSEPGGGNQPQHF.

This clonotype was seen once. This chain links TRBV19 with TRBJ2-1; no firm D call. V lost 3 bases and J 5 bases, leaving 11 bases between the germline ends. The CDR3 contains 14 residues. Germline V gives CDR1 LNHDA, CDR2 SQIVND (reference sequence). This CDR3 reads CASSILAVHNEQFF. The CDR3 nucleotides are TGTGCCAGTAGTATTTTGGCGGTTCACAATGAGCAGTTCTTC.

The chain uses TRBV2 and TRBJ1-1; the D gene is possibly TRBD1 (5 bases). Germline CDR1 SNHLY, CDR2 FYNNEI. Trimming removed 2 bases at V and 5 bases at J, with 9 bases between. The length of the CDR3 is 13 residues. CDR3 coding DNA: TGTGCCAGCAGTGAAAAGAGGACAACTGAAGCTTTCTTT. This translates into CASSEKRTTEAFF.

The genes are TRBV2 and TRBJ2-5, with TRBD1 matching over 7 bases. Losses at the gene ends were 5 bases for V and 0 bases for J; bases not matched to a gene: 6. The CDR3 sequence is 15 residues long. Germline lookup yields CDR1 SNHLY and CDR2 FYNNEI. CDR3 in amino acids: CASSSGTEDQETQYF. The CDR3 DNA follows: TGTGCCAGCAGTTCCGGGACAGAAGACCAAGAGACCCAGTACTTC.